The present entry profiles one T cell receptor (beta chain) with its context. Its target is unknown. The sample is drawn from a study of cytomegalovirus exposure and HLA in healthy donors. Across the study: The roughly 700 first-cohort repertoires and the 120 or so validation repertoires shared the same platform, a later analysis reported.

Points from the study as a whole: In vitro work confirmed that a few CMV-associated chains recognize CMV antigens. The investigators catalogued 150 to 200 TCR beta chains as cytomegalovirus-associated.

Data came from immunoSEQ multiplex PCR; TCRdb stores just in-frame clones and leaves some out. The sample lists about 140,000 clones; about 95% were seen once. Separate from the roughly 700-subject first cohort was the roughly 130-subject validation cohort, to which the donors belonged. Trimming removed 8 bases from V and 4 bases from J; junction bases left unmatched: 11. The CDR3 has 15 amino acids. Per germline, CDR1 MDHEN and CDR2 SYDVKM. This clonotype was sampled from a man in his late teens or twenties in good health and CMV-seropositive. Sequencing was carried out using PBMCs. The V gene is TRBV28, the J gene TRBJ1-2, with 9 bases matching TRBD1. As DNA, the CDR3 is TGTGCCAGCCACGGACAGGGGCCATCCTTCTATGGCTACACCTTC. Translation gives CASHGQGPSFYGYTF.